This passage covers 26 T cell receptor beta chains from one sample sequenced in a study of cytomegalovirus exposure and HLA in healthy donors. The PCR made use of 60 Vbeta and 13 Jbeta primers. Data came from immunoSEQ multiplex PCR; TCRdb stores just in-frame clones and leaves some out. The table has 84,000 or so clones, about 81% seen once; the top ten hold roughly 2.4%. Sequencing was carried out using PBMCs. Receptor source: a woman in her fifties or sixties in good health and CMV-seronegative.

This chain joins TRBV27 and TRBJ1-5, with D possibly matching TRBD1 (5 bases). V was pared by 8 bases and J by 1 base, with 12 bases between. CDR3 length equals 14 residues. Germline CDR1 reads MNHEY; CDR2 reads SMNVEV (reference sequence). The CDR3 here is CASARSGSNQPQHF. The DNA for the CDR3 is TGTGCCAGCGCTCGTTCAGGGAGCAATCAGCCCCAGCATTTT.

V gene TRBV7-2 combines with J gene TRBJ2-1, with TRBD1 matching 7 bases. Trimming at V came to 5 bases and at J to 0 bases, leaving 7 bases not matched to a gene. The length of the CDR3 is 16 residues. Germline lookup yields CDR1 SGHTA and CDR2 FQGNSA. The CDR3 nucleotides read TGTGCCAGCAGCATCCTAAGGGGGCGCTCCTACAATGAGCAGTTCTTC. Encoded protein: CASSILRGRSYNEQFF. The whole variable domain, filled in from reference TRBV7-2 and TRBJ2-1, reads GAGVSQSPSNKVTEKGKDVELRCDPISGHTALYWYRQSLGQGLEFLIYFQGNSAPDKSGLPSDRFSAERTGGSVSTLTIQRTQQEDSAVYLCASSILRGRSYNEQFFGPGTRLTVL.

This clone was detected once. The chain recombines TRBV6-1 with TRBJ2-1; weak D call: TRBD2 (6 bases). Trimming took 8 bases from V and 7 from J, leaving 9 bases between them. Germline CDR1 is MNHNS and CDR2 is SASEGT. There are 11 residues in the CDR3. CDR3 amino acids: CASGGRNEQFF. DNA for the CDR3: TGTGCCAGCGGGGGGAGGAATGAGCAGTTCTTC.

The chain couples TRBV5-6 to TRBJ2-5; 7 positions agree with TRBD2. This CDR3 contains 17 residues. Germline CDR1 and CDR2: SGHDT and YYEEEE. The V segment lost 0 bases and the J segment 3 bases; nucleotides outside the gene matches: 11. CDR3 loop: CASSLVDGRGKEETQYF. CDR3 nucleotide sequence: TGTGCCAGCAGCTTGGTTGATGGGAGGGGTAAAGAAGAGACCCAGTACTTC.

The chain joins TRBV14 to TRBJ2-1; tentatively, D is TRBD2 (7 bases). The germline gives CDR1 SGHDN, CDR2 FVKESK. V lost 5 bases to trimming and J lost 5 bases, with 16 bases between them. The CDR3 is made up of 15 amino acids. The CDR3 DNA reads as TGTGCCAGCAGCATATATCGGGGGGCCAACAATGAGCAGTTCTTC. Encoded protein: CASSIYRGANNEQFF.

V usage is TRBV11-3 and J usage is TRBJ1-5, with TRBD1 as a possible D gene (5 bases). The CDR3 consists of 16 residues. Trimming took 6 bases from V and 2 from J, leaving 17 bases between them. From germline, CDR1 is SGHNT and CDR2 YENEEA. As DNA, the CDR3 is TGTGCCAGCAGTCCTACTTTATCGGGGGGCAATCAGCCCCAGCATTTT. Its translation: CASSPTLSGGNQPQHF.

The rearrangement joins TRBV7-2 to TRBJ2-3; 11 positions match TRBD1. This CDR3 region has 16 residues. Germline V gene lookup returns CDR1 SGHTA and CDR2 FQGNSA. Unmatched junction bases numbered 5, after V lost 1 base and J lost 5 bases. Here the CDR3 reads CASSLVGTGGGDTQYF. The CDR3, as DNA: TGTGCCAGCAGCTTAGTGGGGACAGGGGGGGGAGATACGCAGTATTTT.

The rearrangement joins TRBV30 to TRBJ1-1; 11 nucleotides agree with TRBD1. Unmatched junction bases numbered 2, after V lost 5 bases and J lost 6 bases. This CDR3 has 12 amino acids. CDR1 is GTSNPN and CDR2 is SVGIG in the germline V gene (reference sequence). CDR3 in amino acids: CAWGQGAAEAFF. CDR3 coding DNA: TGTGCCTGGGGACAGGGGGCCGCTGAAGCTTTCTTT.

The chain couples TRBV28 to TRBJ1-2; 8 positions match TRBD1. Germline trimming cut 5 bases from V and 1 base from J; bases unmatched to any gene: 3. The CDR3 runs 14 residues. Germline CDR1 is MDHEN and CDR2 is SYDVKM. The CDR3 bases are TGTGCCAGCAGTAATGGACAGGGTAACTATGGCTACACCTTC. Its translation: CASSNGQGNYGYTF.

The V call is TRBV9, the J call TRBJ1-3, with unresolved D. The CDR3 has 16 amino acids. The V gene lost 2 bases and the J gene lost 0 bases, with 12 bases spanning the gap. Germline V gene data show CDR1 as SGDLS and CDR2 as YYNGEE. CDR3 DNA sequence: TGTGCCAGCAGCGTCGGACTTGAGTCCTCTGGAAACACCATATATTTT. Protein sequence: CASSVGLESSGNTIYF.

The V gene is TRBV19, the J gene TRBJ2-1; D is undetermined. The CDR3 is 13 amino acids. The germline CDR1 and CDR2 sequences are LNHDA and SQIVND (reference sequence). Trimming stripped 8 bases from V and 7 bases from J, with 15 bases between. CDR3 residues: CASGPRWSNEQFF. The CDR3 DNA follows: TGTGCCAGTGGCCCTCGATGGTCGAATGAGCAGTTCTTC.

The V and J genes are TRBV9 and TRBJ1-3; the D gene is possibly TRBD1 (6 bases). Deletions cut 3 bases from V and 0 bases from J, with 13 bases between. The length of the CDR3 is 16 residues. Germline assignment: CDR1 SGDLS and CDR2 YYNGEE. The CDR3 spells CASSAGHPFSGNTIYF. CDR3 in DNA: TGTGCCAGCAGCGCGGGACACCCTTTCTCTGGAAACACCATATATTTT.

The CDR3 bases are TGCAGCGTCGGACAGGGAGGTGAAGCTTTCTTT. It yields the protein CSVGQGGEAFF. The V and J genes are TRBV29-1 and TRBJ1-1; 8 nucleotides line up with TRBD1. Trimming at V came to 6 bases and at J to 7 bases, leaving 4 bases not matched to a gene. The germline gives CDR1 SQVTM, CDR2 ANQGSEA. CDR3 length equals 11 residues.

V is TRBV5-1 and J is TRBJ2-7, with 7 bases lining up with TRBD1. Germline CDR1 reads SGHRS; CDR2 reads YFSETQ. Losses at the gene ends were 0 bases for V and 2 bases for J; bases not matched to a gene: 2. The CDR3 is 14 residues long. The CDR3 region is CASSLGQGPYEQYF. The CDR3 DNA reads as TGCGCCAGCAGCTTGGGACAGGGACCCTACGAGCAGTACTTC.

The rearrangement uses TRBV19 and TRBJ2-1; 9 nucleotides line up with TRBD2. V shed 0 bases and J 0 bases; nucleotides not matched to a gene: 9. CDR3 length equals 19 residues. The germline V gene encodes CDR1 LNHDA and CDR2 SQIVND (reference sequence). In DNA, the CDR3 is TGTGCCAGTAGTATAGATTTGGAGGTAGCGGGAGTCTCCTACAATGAGCAGTTCTTC. Its translation is CASSIDLEVAGVSYNEQFF.

The chain uses TRBV15 and TRBJ1-2; D may be TRBD1 (6 bases). The CDR3 runs 14 residues. V shed 0 bases and J shed 5 bases, with 10 bases lying between them. Germline CDR1 reads LNHNV; CDR2 reads YYDKDF (reference sequence). The CDR3 DNA reads as TGTGCCACCAGCAGAGATACAGGGCCTTATGGCTACACCTTC. The encoded protein is CATSRDTGPYGYTF. The variable domain in full, with the rest retrieved from reference TRBV15 and TRBJ1-2, is DAMVIQNPRYQVTQFGKPVTLSCSQTLNHNVMYWYQQKSSQAPKLLFHYYDKDFNNEADTPDNFQSRRPNTSFCFLDIRSPGLGDTAMYLCATSRDTGPYGYTFGSGTRLTVV.

The rearrangement joins TRBV4-3 to TRBJ2-3, with TRBD2 matching over 9 bases. Germline loops: CDR1 LGHNA, CDR2 YSLEER. The trim removed 1 base at V and 0 bases at J, leaving 5 bases unmatched. CDR3 length: 17 residues. CDR3 sequence reads: CASSQGGRGGSTDTQYF. The CDR3 DNA is TGCGCCAGCAGCCAAGGGGGGCGGGGGGGAAGCACAGATACGCAGTATTTT.

This clone appeared a few times. The gene calls are TRBV27 and TRBJ2-7; 8 bases are a match to TRBD1. The length of the CDR3 is 15 residues. The junction had 13 bases not matched to a gene; V was cut back by 9 bases and J by 3 bases. Per the germline V gene, CDR1 is MNHEY and CDR2 is SMNVEV (reference sequence). The CDR3 protein is CASPDREVFRYEQYF. Written as DNA, the CDR3 is TGTGCCAGTCCGGACAGGGAGGTTTTTCGCTACGAGCAGTACTTC.

This chain joins TRBV2 and TRBJ2-7, with TRBD2 identical over 13 bases. The DNA end lines up better with TRBJ2-1; the J call may be wrong. CDR1 SNHLY and CDR2 FYNNEI come from the germline V gene. The CDR3 contains 15 residues. CDR3 region: CASSEGLAGGWEQFF. CDR3 in DNA: TGTGCCAGCAGTGAAGGACTAGCGGGGGGCTGGGAGCAGTTCTTC.

The chain couples TRBV10-1 to TRBJ2-7; the D gene is possibly TRBD1 (6 bases). V gave up 6 bases and J gave up 6 bases, with 21 bases separating them. CDR1 WNHNN and CDR2 SYGVQD come from the germline V gene (reference sequence). The CDR3 is 15 residues long. CDR3 protein: CASSLQGPPSGEQYV. In DNA form, the CDR3 reads TGCGCCAGCAGCTTACAGGGACCCCCGTCAGGCGAGCAGTACGTC.

The chain combines TRBV11-2 with TRBJ1-1; 7 bases map to TRBD1. V lost 3 bases, J lost 1 base, and 2 bases stayed unmatched. Germline CDR1 reads SGHAT; CDR2 reads FQNNGV. The CDR3 totals 14 residues. DNA of the CDR3: TGTGCCAGCAGCTTGGACAGGAGGAACACTGAAGCTTTCTTT. Encoded protein: CASSLDRRNTEAFF.

Comments on this clone: Sequence at one end of the junction differs from germline and may be a read error. This rearrangement joins TRBV6-5 to TRBJ1-1; D is perhaps TRBD1 (6 bases). Germline CDR1 MNHEY, CDR2 SVGAGI. This CDR3 has 14 residues. The CDR3 sequence is CASSRDNRVGLLTF. As DNA, the CDR3 is TGTGCCAGCAGCCGCGACAACAGGGTTGGCCTTCTCACTTTT.

This chain connects TRBV4-2 to TRBJ2-5, with TRBD2 matching 8 bases. V trimming: 0 bases; J trimming: 5 bases; junction bases outside the gene matches: 5. The CDR3 is made up of 15 amino acids. The germline gives CDR1 LGHNA, CDR2 YNFKEQ. CDR3 sequence reads: CASSQDPGGQETQYF. The DNA of the CDR3 is TGTGCCAGCAGCCAAGACCCGGGGGGGCAGGAGACCCAGTACTTC.

The rearrangement links TRBV4-2 to TRBJ1-2; D unresolved. V shed 0 bases and J shed 4 bases, with 15 bases lying between them. The CDR3 is made up of 16 amino acids. The germline CDR1 and CDR2 sequences are LGHNA and YNFKEQ. For the CDR3, the DNA is TGTGCCAGCAGCCAAGATCCGGCAGGCAGCGGCTATGGCTACACCTTC. It encodes CASSQDPAGSGYGYTF.

This rearrangement joins TRBV5-6 to TRBJ2-7; perhaps TRBD1 as D (6 bases). The CDR3 sequence is 14 residues long. V lost 0 bases and J lost 4, with 11 bases in between. The germline gives CDR1 SGHDT, CDR2 YYEEEE. The CDR3 here is CASSLDPQGYEQYV. CDR3 DNA: TGTGCCAGCAGCTTGGACCCACAGGGTTACGAGCAGTACGTC.

V is TRBV5-1 and J is TRBJ2-7; D is unclear. CDR3 length equals 13 residues. Trimming pared 2 bases from V and 0 bases from J, leaving 6 bases between. Germline lookup yields CDR1 SGHRS and CDR2 YFSETQ. The CDR3 DNA is TGCGCCAGCAGCTTTACGGTCTCCTACGAGCAGTACTTC. It translates to CASSFTVSYEQYF.